The next 20 T cell receptor beta chains were all read from a single sample in a study of CD8+ T cells in alopecia areata (dated by TCRdb to the late 2010s). Library preparation used the immunoSEQ multiplex PCR assay. For TCR sequencing, RNA was extracted from every sample and reverse transcribed into cDNA to serve as template. Not all clones reach the TCRdb copy of this immuneACCESS table, which keeps in-frame sequences only. Checked studies attribute under half of the gap to unresolved V genes and leave the rest unexplained. The sample records 150,000 to 200,000 clones, roughly 50% of which are singletons. The ten largest clones capture roughly 12% of the sample. What the time point label conveys for this sample: roughly 24 weeks on oral tofacitinib. The sample's treatment or condition label, decoded: oral pan-JAK inhibitor, 5-10 mg twice daily. This specimen consisted of CD8+ T cells sorted from blood, obtained at week 24, from a patient treated with tofacitinib. The receptors come from a human donor with alopecia areata.

This clone was counted a few times. V usage is TRBV7-8 and J usage is TRBJ2-1; tentatively, D is TRBD2 (6 bases). Deletions cut 5 bases from V and 12 bases from J, with 14 bases between. CDR1 SGHVS and CDR2 FQNEAQ come from the germline V gene. The CDR3 length is 12 residues. The CDR3 protein is CASSHQGAGQFF. The CDR3 nucleotides read TGTGCCAGCAGCCATCAGGGAGCGGGGCAGTTCTTC.

This clone was observed once. V gene TRBV4-2 combines with J gene TRBJ1-1; D is possibly TRBD1 (6 bases). Trimming removed 4 bases at V and 3 bases at J, with 12 bases between. CDR1 and CDR2 (germline): LGHNA, YNFKEQ. CDR3 length equals 14 residues. The CDR3 region is CASSRGAMDTEAFF. The CDR3 bases are TGTGCCAGCAGCCGGGGGGCCATGGACACTGAAGCTTTCTTT.

This clone was detected only a few times. The same CDR3 can be traced to other DNA sequences in this sample. The chain uses TRBV30 and TRBJ2-7, with D unclear. From germline, CDR1 is GTSNPN and CDR2 SVGIG (reference sequence). The V gene lost 0 bases and the J gene lost 2 bases, with 2 bases spanning the gap. The CDR3 length is 11 residues. CDR3 DNA sequence: TGTGCCTGGAGTGTTACCTACGAGCAGTACTTC. This encodes CAWSVTYEQYF.

In DNA form, the CDR3 reads TGTGCCTGGGCCGACTCGGGGGAGCAGTACTTC. The encoded protein is CAWADSGEQYF. The rearrangement uses TRBV30 and TRBJ2-7; a possible D gene is TRBD2 (5 bases). Trimming pared 5 bases from V and 7 bases from J, leaving 12 bases between. Germline CDR1 reads GTSNPN; CDR2 reads SVGIG (reference sequence). This CDR3 contains 11 residues.

The chain uses TRBV25-1 and TRBJ1-5, with D possibly being TRBD1 (5 bases). Germline V lookup: CDR1 MGHDK, CDR2 SYGVNS. The CDR3 has 14 residues. Trimming shortened V by 1 base and J by 5 bases, and 9 bases separated the two germline ends. The CDR3 DNA is TGTGCCAGCAGTGAATGGTCGGGGGATCAGCCCCAGCATTTT. This codes for CASSEWSGDQPQHF.

V and J are TRBV25-1 and TRBJ1-2, with 8 nucleotides matching TRBD1. Germline V gene lookup returns CDR1 MGHDK and CDR2 SYGVNS. The V and J ends lost 6 bases and 7 bases, in that order; junction bases with no gene match: 1. CDR3 length: 11 residues. The CDR3 region is CASSTGGGYTF. DNA of the CDR3: TGTGCCAGCAGCACAGGGGGTGGCTACACCTTC.

This clone was seen a single time. The rearrangement links TRBV30 to TRBJ1-2, with D possibly being TRBD1 (6 bases). The germline gives CDR1 GTSNPN, CDR2 SVGIG (reference sequence). The V end lost 3 bases, the J end lost 7 bases, and 12 bases lay between the germline ends. The CDR3 covers 12 residues. As DNA, the CDR3 is TGTGCCTGGAGGCAGGGGATGGCTGGCTACACCTTC. Translation: CAWRQGMAGYTF. Combining the CDR3 with reference TRBV30 and TRBJ1-2 gives the whole variable domain SQTIHQWPATLVQPVGSPLSLECTVEGTSNPNLYWYRQAAGRGLQLLFYSVGIGQISSEVPQNLSASRPQDRQFILSSKKLLLSDSGFYLCAWRQGMAGYTFGSGTRLTVV.

CDR3 DNA sequence: TGTGCCAGCAGCACAAGACAGGGGGTGAACTATGGCTACACCTTC. This sequence encodes CASSTRQGVNYGYTF. This chain joins TRBV7-8 and TRBJ1-2; 9 bases fit TRBD1. There are 15 residues in the CDR3. J lost 2 bases, V lost 5 bases, and 6 bases had no gene match. The V gene's germline CDR1 is SGHVS and CDR2 FQNEAQ.

The V gene is TRBV11-2, the J gene TRBJ2-2; TRBD2 matches at 9 bases. J lost 0 bases, V lost 7 bases, and 9 bases had no gene match. This CDR3 contains 17 residues. Per the germline V gene, CDR1 is SGHAT and CDR2 is FQNNGV. This CDR3 is CASTHPPSGANTGELFF. DNA for the CDR3: TGTGCCAGCACCCACCCCCCTAGCGGGGCGAACACCGGGGAGCTGTTTTTT.

This clone has just a few counts. This rearrangement joins TRBV2 to TRBJ1-1, with 11 bases that match TRBD1. Germline CDR1 and CDR2: SNHLY and FYNNEI. The V gene end was trimmed by 6 bases and the J gene end by 4 bases; junction bases not matched to a gene: 1. This CDR3 comprises 13 residues. CDR3 in DNA: TGTGCCAGCAGGGGGACAGGGGGCACTGAAGCTTTCTTT. It encodes CASRGTGGTEAFF.

The rearrangement uses TRBV7-8 and TRBJ1-2; D is unclear. CDR1 SGHVS and CDR2 FQNEAQ come from the germline V gene. CDR3 size: 14 residues. Trimming pared 5 bases from V and 2 bases from J, leaving 12 bases between. The CDR3 protein is CASSPAAINYGYTF. As DNA, the CDR3 is TGTGCCAGCAGCCCCGCTGCAATAAACTATGGCTACACCTTC.

This clone appeared a few times. Written as DNA, the CDR3 is TGTGCCAGCAGCTTCCGGGGGAATTCCTACGAGCAGTACTTC. It is translated as CASSFRGNSYEQYF. The chain recombines TRBV7-8 with TRBJ2-7; perhaps TRBD2 as D (6 bases). Germline V lookup: CDR1 SGHVS, CDR2 FQNEAQ. The CDR3 is 14 amino acids. The V gene lost 3 bases and the J gene lost 1 base, with 10 bases spanning the gap.

This clone was seen once. V gene TRBV27 combines with J gene TRBJ2-1, with D perhaps TRBD2 (6 bases). Germline V CDR1 and CDR2: MNHEY, SMNVEV (reference sequence). CDR3 length: 14 amino acids. The V end lost 4 bases, the J end lost 9 bases, and 16 bases lay between the germline ends. This CDR3 reads CASSSQGDGGEQFF. DNA for the CDR3: TGTGCCAGCAGTTCACAAGGTGACGGGGGTGAGCAGTTCTTC.

This clone showed up just a few times. The rearrangement uses TRBV19 and TRBJ2-2, with 9 bases that match TRBD2. From germline, CDR1 is LNHDA and CDR2 SQIVND (reference sequence). CDR3 size: 15 residues. Trimming removed 4 bases from V and 9 bases from J; junction bases left unmatched: 9. CDR3 DNA: TGTGCCAGTAGTAAGGGACTAGCATCATACCGGGAGCTGTTTTTT. This encodes CASSKGLASYRELFF.

This chain uses TRBV6-5 with TRBJ2-1; D uncertain. This CDR3 contains 12 residues. The germline V and J ends were trimmed by 5 bases and 4 bases, with 6 bases remaining between them. The germline V gene encodes CDR1 MNHEY and CDR2 SVGAGI. CDR3 region: CASSAKYNEQFF. The CDR3 DNA sequence: TGTGCCAGCAGTGCAAAGTACAATGAGCAGTTCTTC.

The V and J genes are TRBV9 and TRBJ1-1; D remains unclear. With 3 bases removed from V and 9 bases from J, the gap between germline ends came to 6 bases. The germline V gene encodes CDR1 SGDLS and CDR2 YYNGEE. The CDR3 spans 10 residues. The CDR3 DNA is TGTGCCAGCAGCGGTCGGAAAGCTTTCTTT. Translating it yields CASSGRKAFF.

The gene calls are TRBV30 and TRBJ1-2; D is possibly TRBD1 (5 bases). The germline CDR1 and CDR2 sequences are GTSNPN and SVGIG (reference sequence). This CDR3 has 11 amino acids. V lost 7 bases, J lost 8 bases, and 14 bases lay in between. CDR3 protein: CASPREGGYTF. CDR3 in DNA: TGTGCCTCGCCCAGGGAAGGGGGCTACACCTTC.

This chain uses TRBV5-1 with TRBJ2-6; tentatively, D is TRBD1 (5 bases). Between the trimmed V and J ends, which lost 7 bases and 0 bases, there was a span of 20 bases. From germline, CDR1 is SGHRS and CDR2 YFSETQ. The CDR3 runs 18 residues. The CDR3, as DNA: TGCGCCAGCCGACGATGGGGAACAGGTAGCTCTGGGGCCAACGTCCTGACTTTC. Translating it yields CASRRWGTGSSGANVLTF.

This clone was seen a few times. This chain uses TRBV29-1 with TRBJ2-7; weak D call: TRBD2 (5 bases). Germline values: CDR1 SQVTM, CDR2 ANQGSEA. The CDR3 extends over 13 amino acids. Between the trimmed V and J ends, which lost 4 bases and 3 bases, there was a span of 13 bases. The CDR3 region is CSVAGGPLYEQYF. CDR3 coding DNA: TGCAGCGTTGCCGGCGGGCCCCTCTACGAGCAGTACTTC.

This chain links TRBV4-1 with TRBJ1-2, with TRBD1 matching 9 bases. Germline CDR1 reads MGHRA; CDR2 reads YSYEKL. This CDR3 spans 14 amino acids. Losses at the gene ends were 4 bases for V and 5 bases for J; bases not matched to a gene: 5. The CDR3 loop reads CASSPGQGFYGYTF. DNA for the CDR3: TGCGCCAGCAGCCCGGGACAGGGTTTTTATGGCTACACCTTC.